The clone carrying this T cell receptor (beta chain) showed up just once. Its cognate antigen is unknown. From germline, CDR1 is SGHRS and CDR2 YFSETQ. Trimming took 4 bases from V and 6 from J, leaving 23 bases between them. There are 16 residues in the CDR3. This sample is part of a study of T cells in narcolepsy. About the research overall: Donors had narcolepsy type 1 or type 2, or were healthy controls.

Whole-study results and caveats: Same-patient CSF and blood CD4+ T cell clonotypes included HCRT-specific and TRIB2-specific autoreactive ones. Reportedly, autoreactive clonotypes were serially detected in patients' blood but not controls'.

This table comes from immunoSEQ multiplex PCR, and its TCRdb copy is limited to in-frame clones, with some not included. This sample yields 25,000 to 35,000 clones, of which roughly four fifths are seen a single time; 2% to 3% belongs to the top ten. Source material: CD45RA- memory CD4+ T cells from PBMCs. The chain is built from TRBV5-1 and TRBJ2-7; the D gene is possibly TRBD1 (5 bases). The receptor was derived from a human donor with narcolepsy. The CDR3 coding sequence is TGCGCCAGCAGCCTAAGAACCGGGCAGGGTCGAGGCGAGCAGTACTTC. Amino acid sequence: CASSLRTGQGRGEQYF.